The subject of this entry is one TCR beta chain. Its antigen is unidentified. The authors prepared the TCRbeta library with unique molecular identifiers. Each CDR3 protein gets one entry after TCRdb re-called the PCR reads with MiXCR. The sample lists approximately 980,000 distinct CDR3 sequences; about 29% were seen once. The CDR3 is made up of 13 amino acids. V was shortened by 5 bases and J by 0 bases, with 8 bases between the two germline ends. The sample belongs to a study of T-cell reconstitution after alpha-beta-depleted transplantation in children. The study, taken as a whole, reports: The study reportedly traced alpha-beta T cells about two months after transplant to several hundred expanded graft clones. Several patients had high TCRbeta diversity at day 60; it came from surviving recipient T cells and thymic progenitors. Diversity and T-cell counts at one year after transplant derived mostly from new T cells.

The chain couples TRBV12-3 or TRBV12-4 to TRBJ2-7; D is ambiguous. The sequence came from a boy in the first two years of life who had a stem cell transplant for SCID, so the T cells may come from the graft donor. The sequenced sample was PBMCs, mostly from graft donor cells, obtained 360 days after TCRalphabeta/CD19-depleted stem cell transplant. The CDR3 region has the DNA TGTGCCAGCAGTCCGCAGGTCTCCTACGAGCAGTACTTC. This sequence encodes CASSPQVSYEQYF.